Below, 22 T cell receptor beta chains from the same sample are listed, as sequenced in a study of T cell repertoires in cytomegalovirus infection. TCRdb used MiXCR to reprocess the reads, holding one entry per CDR3 protein. The table lists a few hundred thousand distinct CDR3 sequences, more than 8% of them singletons, with approximately 4.5% in the top ten. The specimen was PBMCs. The receptors come from a human donor in good health (CMV status not recorded). Some clones in this sample may be carry-over from other donors' samples.

The chain employs TRBV6-8 and TRBJ2-7, with 7 bases aligning to TRBD1. Germline CDR1 and CDR2: MNHGY and SAAAGT. This CDR3 region has 14 residues. V dropped 9 bases and J dropped 3; count of bases not matched to a gene: 11. CDR3 sequence reads: CASQGSGGVYEQYF. CDR3 nucleotide sequence: TGTGCCAGTCAGGGGTCAGGGGGAGTCTACGAGCAGTACTTC.

This clonotype was observed at least ten times. This chain links TRBV12-3 or TRBV12-4 with TRBJ1-4; perhaps TRBD1 as D (6 bases). Trimming took off 6 bases at V and 8 bases at J, with 19 bases between the two ends. This CDR3 has 15 amino acids. The CDR3 region has the DNA TGTGCCAGCAGCCCTCTGGCGGGGGCGACGGAAAAACTGTTTTTT. Amino acid sequence: CASSPLAGATEKLFF.

The sample holds many counts of this clonotype. The V call is TRBV7-3, the J call TRBJ2-2; 9 bases match TRBD2. The ends lost 2 bases at V and 2 bases at J; junction bases unmatched: 6. The CDR3 covers 17 residues. Germline CDR1 SGHTA, CDR2 FQGTGA. The CDR3 DNA reads as TGTGCCAGCAGCTTATGGGCTAGCGGGGACAACACCGGGGAGCTGTTTTTT. Its protein product is CASSLWASGDNTGELFF.

This clonotype came up many times. This sequence joins TRBV7-9 and TRBJ1-6; 8 bases line up with TRBD1. The CDR3 runs 15 residues. The germline gives CDR1 SEHNR, CDR2 FQNEAQ (reference sequence). V was pared by 5 bases and J by 11 bases, with 11 bases of the junction left unmatched. The CDR3 coding sequence is TGTGCCAGCAGCCCCTTCGGACAGGGTTTCACACCCCTCCACTTT. Its protein is CASSPFGQGFTPLHF.

This clonotype was seen a handful of times. The chain combines TRBV7-2 with TRBJ2-3; 10 positions agree with TRBD2. Germline V gene data show CDR1 as SGHTA and CDR2 as FQGNSA. V lost 7 bases and J lost 0; bases outside the gene matches: 7. The CDR3 is 16 amino acids. This chain's CDR3 is CASIRSGGGSTDTQYF. The CDR3 nucleotides read TGTGCCAGCATCCGAAGCGGGGGGGGTAGCACAGATACGCAGTATTTT. The full variable domain, completed using reference TRBV7-2 and TRBJ2-3, is GAGVSQSPSNKVTEKGKDVELRCDPISGHTALYWYRQSLGQGLEFLIYFQGNSAPDKSGLPSDRFSAERTGGSVSTLTIQRTQQEDSAVYLCASIRSGGGSTDTQYFGPGTRLTVL.

V is TRBV3-1 and J is TRBJ2-5; 13 positions agree with TRBD2. Germline CDR1 is LGHDT and CDR2 is YNNKEL (reference sequence). The CDR3 consists of 17 residues. V lost 1 base and J lost 1; bases outside the gene matches: 3. DNA of the CDR3: TGTGCCAGCAGCCAAGTTGGACTAGCGGGGGTCCAAGAGACCCAGTACTTC. Translated, it gives CASSQVGLAGVQETQYF.

This clonotype was picked up a small number of times. V gene TRBV5-4 combines with J gene TRBJ2-5; no firm D call. This CDR3 spans 13 amino acids. CDR1 is SGHNT and CDR2 is YYREEE in the germline V gene (reference sequence). Trimming left V 6 bases short and J 2 bases short, with 11 bases between. CDR3 region: CASTVAAQETQYF. The CDR3 bases are TGTGCCAGCACCGTGGCGGCACAAGAGACCCAGTACTTC. Complete variable domain (other parts from reference TRBV5-4 and TRBJ2-5): ETGVTQSPTHLIKTRGQQVTLRCSSQSGHNTVSWYQQALGQGPQFIFQYYREEENGRGNFPPRFSGLQFPNYSSELNVNALELDDSALYLCASTVAAQETQYFGPGTRLLVL.

This clonotype occurred many times. The J gene is TRBJ2-1, the V gene TRBV7-2; D not certain. Deletions cut 6 bases from V and 7 bases from J, with 22 bases between. Looked up from germline, CDR1 is SGHTA and CDR2 is FQGNSA. CDR3 length: 16 amino acids. CDR3 coding DNA: TGTGCCAGCAGTCGACGAGTCGCGGCGCAAAGGAATGAGCAGTTCTTC. Residues: CASSRRVAAQRNEQFF.

This clonotype has a handful of counts. The CDR3 bases are TGCGCCAGCAGCCAAGAGGCAGATACGCAGTATTTT. It translates to CASSQEADTQYF. V usage is TRBV4-3 and J usage is TRBJ2-3, with D unresolved. This CDR3 region has 12 residues. The ends were cut back, 0 bases at V and 4 bases at J, with 2 bases in the middle. Germline CDR1 reads LGHNA; CDR2 reads YSLEER.

This sequence joins TRBV20-1 and TRBJ2-3, with 10 bases fitting TRBD2. The germline gives CDR1 DFQATT, CDR2 SNEGSKA (reference sequence). This CDR3 region has 15 residues. V dropped 6 bases and J dropped 0; count of bases not matched to a gene: 6. The CDR3 bases are TGCAGTGCCTCTGGACTAGCGGTTAGCACAGATACGCAGTATTTT. The encoded protein is CSASGLAVSTDTQYF.

This clonotype came up many times. This chain joins TRBV24-1 and TRBJ2-1; TRBD2 matches at 8 bases. CDR1 and CDR2 from the germline V gene are KGHDR and SFDVKD. The CDR3 consists of 13 residues. Trimming at V came to 3 bases and at J to 16 bases, leaving 10 bases not matched to a gene. CDR3 residues: CATSDEPGTRFFF. CDR3 sequence (DNA): TGTGCCACCAGTGATGAACCCGGGACTAGATTTTTCTTC.

The chain uses TRBV5-5 and TRBJ2-3; TRBD2 might be the D (5 bases). V lost 5 bases and J 2 bases, leaving 12 bases between the germline ends. The CDR3 spans 14 residues. Germline V gene lookup returns CDR1 SGHKS and CDR2 YYEKEE (reference sequence). The CDR3 bases are TGTGCCAGCAGATCCCAGGACTCCACAGATACGCAGTATTTT. Protein sequence: CASRSQDSTDTQYF.

The sample holds many counts of this clonotype. The V and J genes are TRBV7-2 and TRBJ2-3; 10 nucleotides line up with TRBD2. CDR1 is SGHTA, CDR2 FQGNSA, per germline. After removal of 3 bases from V and 7 bases from J, the junction contained 7 bases not matched to a gene. This CDR3 is 15 amino acids long. Written as DNA, the CDR3 is TGTGCCAGCAGCTTCGTTACTAGCGGGGTTAATACGCAGTATTTT. Residues: CASSFVTSGVNTQYF. The variable domain in full, with the rest retrieved from reference TRBV7-2 and TRBJ2-3, is GAGVSQSPSNKVTEKGKDVELRCDPISGHTALYWYRQSLGQGLEFLIYFQGNSAPDKSGLPSDRFSAERTGGSVSTLTIQRTQQEDSAVYLCASSFVTSGVNTQYFGPGTRLTVL.

This clonotype was counted a few times. The V gene is TRBV7-9, the J gene TRBJ2-3; possibly TRBD1 for D (5 bases). Trimming left V 4 bases short and J 3 bases short, with 5 bases between. CDR3 length equals 12 residues. The germline CDR1 and CDR2 sequences are SEHNR and FQNEAQ (reference sequence). The CDR3 nucleotides are TGTGCCAGCAGCTGGACAACAGATACGCAGTATTTT. This encodes CASSWTTDTQYF. Supplemented by reference TRBV7-9 and TRBJ2-3, the full variable domain reads DTGVSQNPRHKITKRGQNVTFRCDPISEHNRLYWYRQTLGQGPEFLTYFQNEAQLEKSRLLSDRFSAERPKGSFSTLEIQRTEQGDSAMYLCASSWTTDTQYFGPGTRLTVL.

This clonotype was counted at least ten times. J is TRBJ1-5 and V is TRBV7-4; a possible D gene is TRBD1 (6 bases). Trimming shortened V by 5 bases and J by 1 base, and 12 bases separated the two germline ends. Germline lookup yields CDR1 SGHVT and CDR2 SQSDAQ. The length of the CDR3 is 15 residues. CDR3 residues: CASSLGGASNQPQHF. DNA for the CDR3: TGTGCCAGCAGCCTCGGGGGCGCGAGCAATCAGCCCCAGCATTTT.

This clonotype was seen many times. V and J are TRBV11-2 and TRBJ2-1, with 12 bases matching TRBD2. The trim removed 7 bases at V and 4 bases at J, leaving 5 bases unmatched. CDR1 SGHAT and CDR2 FQNNGV come from the germline V gene. This CDR3 region has 15 residues. The CDR3: CASTLGLAGYNEQFF. The DNA of the CDR3 is TGTGCCAGCACTCTCGGACTAGCGGGATACAATGAGCAGTTCTTC.

This clonotype has a count of ten or more. J is TRBJ2-3 and V is TRBV11-2, with 16 bases matching TRBD2. The CDR3 contains 19 residues. Germline V gene sequence: CDR1 SGHAT, CDR2 FQNNGV. Trimming removed 5 bases from V and 3 bases from J; junction bases left unmatched: 11. Here the CDR3 reads CASSHFGTSGGASTDTQYF. The CDR3 DNA is TGTGCCAGCAGCCACTTCGGGACTAGCGGGGGGGCCAGTACAGATACGCAGTATTTT.

V is TRBV28 and J is TRBJ2-3; D is tentatively TRBD1 or TRBD2 (5 bases each). The CDR3 extends over 12 amino acids. Per germline, CDR1 MDHEN and CDR2 SYDVKM. V gave up 5 bases and J gave up 2 bases, with 5 bases separating them. CDR3 residues: CASSGTTDTQYF. CDR3 nucleotide sequence: TGTGCCAGCAGTGGGACCACAGATACGCAGTATTTT.

The sample holds many counts of this clonotype. CDR3 protein: CASSYYRDRITYEQYF. CDR3 in DNA: TGTGCCAGCAGCTACTACCGGGACAGGATTACCTACGAGCAGTACTTC. V and J are TRBV7-2 and TRBJ2-7, with 8 bases matching TRBD1. V dropped 4 bases and J dropped 2; count of bases not matched to a gene: 10. The CDR3 is 16 residues long. Germline V lookup: CDR1 SGHTA, CDR2 FQGNSA.

The V call is TRBV7-2, the J call TRBJ2-3; a weak D match, TRBD2 (5 bases). V was cut by 5 bases and J by 8 bases, with 17 bases left in between. The CDR3 spans 14 residues. Per germline, CDR1 SGHTA and CDR2 FQGNSA. CDR3 sequence: CASSIVWTDGTQYF. CDR3 nucleotide sequence: TGTGCCAGCAGCATAGTTTGGACTGACGGTACGCAGTATTTT.

A few counts support this clonotype. The V and J genes are TRBV11-2 and TRBJ1-1, with a tentative D call TRBD1 (5 bases). The CDR3 totals 14 residues. CDR1 is SGHAT and CDR2 is FQNNGV in the germline V gene. V lost 6 bases, J lost 0 bases, and 11 bases lay in between. The chain's CDR3 is CASRKGRMNTEAFF. The CDR3, as DNA: TGTGCCAGCAGAAAGGGACGGATGAACACTGAAGCTTTCTTT. The complete variable domain, with remaining parts taken from reference TRBV11-2 and TRBJ1-1, reads EAGVAQSPRYKIIEKRQSVAFWCNPISGHATLYWYQQILGQGPKLLIQFQNNGVVDDSQLPKDRFSAERLKGVDSTLKIQPAKLEDSAVYLCASRKGRMNTEAFFGQGTRLTVV.

This clonotype was recorded at least ten times. The J gene is TRBJ2-3, the V gene TRBV7-2; 10 bases are a match to TRBD2. The CDR3 consists of 16 residues. Germline V lookup: CDR1 SGHTA, CDR2 FQGNSA. V shed 3 bases and J 2 bases; nucleotides not matched to a gene: 5. In DNA form, the CDR3 reads TGTGCCAGCAGCTTGCTAGCGGGGGCGGTCACAGATACGCAGTATTTT. Its translation: CASSLLAGAVTDTQYF.